This section outlines one T cell receptor (beta chain) sequence together with its context. As yet, its antigen is unknown. Some clones are missing from TCRdb's copy, which holds only in-frame ones; the method was immunoSEQ multiplex PCR. The data hold over 9,000 clones, with more than 60% observed a single time. The data derive from a study of CD4+ T cells in melanoma. Broader study findings: Neoantigen-specific CD4+ T cells in melanoma reportedly had diverse differentiation states. A reported correlation linked neoantigen-specific CD4+ T cells to CD8+, macrophage and B cell function.

V was shortened by 8 bases and J by 2 bases, with 19 bases between the two germline ends. Germline values: CDR1 LNHDA, CDR2 SQIVND (reference sequence). The CDR3 is 16 amino acids. This sequence was found in a human donor with melanoma. The chain carries TRBV19 and TRBJ1-5, with D uncertain. The sample taken for sequencing was cells from a culture (not recorded whether cultured in vitro). Written as DNA, the CDR3 is TGTGCCAGTTCACCTTCGGGGATGGGTGGCAATCAGCCCCAGCATTTT. Protein: CASSPSGMGGNQPQHF.